The present entry profiles one T cell receptor (beta chain) with its context. Its specificity is not known. The entry originates in a study of a mutant IDH1 vaccine in newly diagnosed glioma. The table came from immunoSEQ multiplex PCR; TCRdb's copy has only in-frame clones and leaves some out. The sample has 25,000 to 35,000 clones, 89% seen once. Study outcomes and limitations: Apparently unrelated to pseudoprogression were changes in the top peripheral T cell clonotypes. Most patients, approximately 93%, showed vaccine-induced immune responses.

Documented time point: week 5, during vaccination. Topical imiquimod was applied with each vaccine dose, which held 300 ug of mutant IDH1 20-mer peptide. The length of the CDR3 is 13 residues. The junction had 2 bases not matched to a gene; V was cut back by 6 bases and J by 1 base. CDR1 and CDR2 from the germline V gene are MNHEY and SVGAGI. The TCR sequence derives from a young man with glioma. The sequencing used PBMCs, collected from a glioma patient whose treatment included an IDH1 peptide vaccine. This sequence joins TRBV6-5 and TRBJ2-7, with 8 bases matching TRBD1. For the CDR3, the DNA is TGTGCCAGCAGCAGGACAGGGTCCTACGAGCAGTACTTC. Translating it yields CASSRTGSYEQYF.